This T cell receptor beta chain is drawn from a study of CD8 T cells in Susac syndrome. TCR beta sequencing was performed on blood CD8+ and CD4+ T cells. The study's findings and limits: The study recognized that its TCR sequencing and HLA analysis covered a relatively small number of individuals.

V lost 3 bases and J lost 0, with 13 bases in between. The CDR3 is 16 residues long. The germline CDR1 and CDR2 sequences are SGDLS and YYNGEE. As for this clonotype: Antigen unknown.

RNA in amounts of roughly 0.5 to 1 ug was reverse transcribed with random hexamers. The CDR3 of TCR beta was amplified by immunoSEQ multiplex PCR across 54 Vbeta and 13 Jbeta. TCRdb redid the calling of the immunoSEQ multiplex PCR reads with MiXCR, one entry per CDR3 protein. The sample consists of 200,000 to 300,000 distinct CDR3 sequences, just under 95% of them appearing once. The specimen sequenced was CD4+ T cells from PBMCs. The chain has TRBV9 and TRBJ1-3, with TRBD1 as a possible D gene (6 bases). The sequence derives from a human donor with multiple sclerosis. The CDR3, as DNA: TGTGCCAGCAGCGCACGAACAGGGAGCTCTGGAAACACCATATATTTT. Residues: CASSARTGSSGNTIYF.